One and the same sample provided the 18 T cell receptor beta chains below, sequenced in a study of blood T cell repertoires in COVID-19. The protocol was immunoSEQ multiplex PCR, while the TCRdb copy is restricted to in-frame clones and leaves out a portion. The sample carries roughly 220,000 clones, around 84% recorded once. The sequencing sample was made of peripheral blood. These receptors were obtained from a woman aged 55-70 years who had recovered from COVID-19.

The chain recombines TRBV2 with TRBJ1-5; no definite D call. CDR3 length: 12 residues. The ends were cut back, 7 bases at V and 3 bases at J, with 7 bases in the middle. CDR1 SNHLY and CDR2 FYNNEI come from the germline V gene. The CDR3 DNA reads TGTGCCAGCACCGAGTCCAATCAGCCCCAGCATTTT. Translated: CASTESNQPQHF.

The rearrangement links TRBV7-9 to TRBJ1-4; D unclear. This CDR3 has 14 residues. V dropped 2 bases and J dropped 2 bases, with 6 bases sitting between them. Germline-derived CDR1 and CDR2 are SEHNR and FQNEAQ (reference sequence). CDR3 sequence (DNA): TGTGCCAGCAGCTTATCTTTCACTAATGAAAAACTGTTTTTT. It codes for CASSLSFTNEKLFF.

This clone was recorded a few times. This chain joins TRBV10-1 and TRBJ2-5; weak D call: TRBD1 (6 bases). Trimming cost V 7 bases and J 0 bases, with 12 bases left between them. CDR1 and CDR2 from the germline V gene are WNHNN and SYGVQD (reference sequence). The CDR3 loop spans 14 amino acids. The CDR3 reads CASKETGNQETQYF. In DNA form, the CDR3 reads TGCGCCAGCAAGGAAACAGGGAACCAAGAGACCCAGTACTTC.

The chain carries TRBV6-2 or TRBV6-3 and TRBJ2-1, with 8 bases that match TRBD2. The CDR3 is 15 residues long. J gave up 1 base and V 5 bases, and 4 bases lay outside the gene matches. CDR1 is MNHEY and CDR2 is SVGEGT in the germline V gene. CDR3 DNA: TGTGCCAGCAGTCCGGGACTAGGTTCCTACAATGAGCAGTTCTTC. Translating gives CASSPGLGSYNEQFF.

This clone was counted only a few times. This rearrangement joins TRBV7-9 to TRBJ2-3, with 9 bases aligning to TRBD2. The CDR3 length is 15 residues. V dropped 3 bases and J dropped 3; count of bases not matched to a gene: 4. The V gene's germline CDR1 is SEHNR and CDR2 FQNEAQ (reference sequence). The CDR3 here is CASSLGGGGTDTQYF. The CDR3 DNA follows: TGTGCCAGCAGCTTGGGCGGGGGGGGAACAGATACGCAGTATTTT.

This sequence joins TRBV10-3 and TRBJ2-7; 7 bases agree with TRBD2. J gave up 2 bases and V 6 bases, and 4 bases lay outside the gene matches. The CDR3 length is 13 residues. Germline CDR1 ENHRY, CDR2 SYGVKD. CDR3 nucleotides: TGTGCCATCAGCAGCGGGGTCCCCTACGAGCAGTACTTC. This gives the protein CAISSGVPYEQYF.

The chain couples TRBV7-8 to TRBJ2-3; 8 bases agree with TRBD2. CDR3 length equals 18 residues. With V trimmed by 4 bases and J by 7 bases, 19 bases remained unmatched. From germline, CDR1 is SGHVS and CDR2 FQNEAQ. CDR3 region: CASSSPTRTSREGHTQYF. Here the CDR3 DNA reads TGTGCCAGCAGCTCCCCGACCCGGACTAGCCGCGAAGGGCATACGCAGTATTTT.

The chain joins TRBV6-6 to TRBJ2-1; D might be TRBD2 (6 bases). V was shortened by 0 bases and J by 7 bases, with 13 bases between the two germline ends. The CDR3 loop spans 15 amino acids. Looked up from germline, CDR1 is MNHNY and CDR2 is SVGAGI (reference sequence). The CDR3: CASSYSMGGTNEQFF. The DNA for the CDR3 is TGTGCCAGCAGTTACTCGATGGGAGGAACGAATGAGCAGTTCTTC.

The rearrangement uses TRBV5-1 and TRBJ1-2; D uncertain. This CDR3 contains 15 residues. Trimming left V 0 bases short and J 0 bases short, with 9 bases between. Germline assignment: CDR1 SGHRS and CDR2 YFSETQ. The CDR3 DNA follows: TGCGCCAGCAGCTTGGGAGGCTCTGCTAACTATGGCTACACCTTC. It translates to CASSLGGSANYGYTF.

This clone showed up just a few times. The chain links TRBV3-1 (or the pseudogene TRBV3-2) to TRBJ1-5; D unresolved. The CDR3 consists of 15 residues. Trimming took off 4 bases at V and 0 bases at J, with 10 bases between the two ends. CDR1 LGHDT and CDR2 YNNKEL come from the germline V gene (reference sequence). Here the CDR3 reads CASSPSGNSNQPQHF. DNA for the CDR3: TGTGCCAGCAGCCCGTCGGGGAATAGCAATCAGCCCCAGCATTTT.

The rearrangement links TRBV11-3 to TRBJ1-1; D is unresolved. Deletions cut 5 bases from V and 1 base from J, with 8 bases between. The CDR3 contains 13 residues. Germline values: CDR1 SGHNT, CDR2 YENEEA. CDR3 loop: CASSPGWNTEAFF. CDR3 bases: TGTGCCAGCAGCCCGGGATGGAACACTGAAGCTTTCTTT.

The rearrangement joins TRBV9 to TRBJ2-7; 7 positions agree with TRBD2. The CDR3 is made up of 14 amino acids. Per germline, CDR1 SGDLS and CDR2 YYNGEE. The ends lost 1 base at V and 3 bases at J; junction bases unmatched: 4. The CDR3: CASSVTAGNYEQYF. The CDR3 region has the DNA TGTGCCAGCAGCGTAACAGCGGGGAACTACGAGCAGTACTTC.

The gene calls are TRBV20-1 and TRBJ2-1, with D perhaps assigned TRBD1 or TRBD2 (6 bases each). Trimming stripped 3 bases from V and 5 bases from J, with 11 bases between. Germline-derived CDR1 and CDR2 are DFQATT and SNEGSKA (reference sequence). The CDR3 spans 13 residues. CDR3 coding DNA: TGCAGTGCTAGTGGGGGGCCCCACAATGAGCAGTTCTTC. Protein sequence: CSASGGPHNEQFF.

This clone appeared a few times. The CDR3 protein is CASSLGAPGTGGRYTF. The CDR3 nucleotides are TGTGCCAGCAGCTTAGGAGCTCCCGGGACAGGGGGCCGCTACACCTTC. The chain combines TRBV7-2 with TRBJ1-2; 12 bases map to TRBD1. With V trimmed by 1 base and J by 9 bases, 9 bases remained unmatched. CDR3 size: 16 residues. Germline loops: CDR1 SGHTA, CDR2 FQGNSA.

The chain carries TRBV5-6 and TRBJ2-5; D is ambiguous. This CDR3 region has 13 residues. V dropped 3 bases and J dropped 2 bases, with 8 bases sitting between them. Looked up from germline, CDR1 is SGHDT and CDR2 is YYEEEE. As DNA, the CDR3 is TGTGCCAGCAGCTCGACTCCACAAGAGACCCAGTACTTC. Translated: CASSSTPQETQYF.

The chain links TRBV2 to TRBJ2-5; TRBD2 aligns across 8 bases. From germline, CDR1 is SNHLY and CDR2 FYNNEI. The CDR3 runs 18 residues. The V gene end was trimmed by 0 bases and the J gene end by 5 bases; junction bases not matched to a gene: 14. CDR3 amino acids: CASSEAPGSGGGGETQYF. The CDR3 DNA reads TGTGCCAGCAGTGAAGCGCCTGGGAGCGGGGGAGGTGGGGAGACCCAGTACTTC.

This clone was seen once. The J gene is TRBJ2-1, the V gene TRBV6-2 or TRBV6-3; D gene ambiguous. Germline-derived CDR1 and CDR2 are MNHEY and SVGEGT. The V end lost 2 bases, the J end lost 3 bases, and 5 bases lay between the germline ends. The CDR3 spans 13 residues. In DNA, the CDR3 is TGTGCCAGCAGTTACGGCCACTACAATGAGCAGTTCTTC. Protein sequence: CASSYGHYNEQFF.

V usage is TRBV7-2 and J usage is TRBJ1-1, with D hard to call. With 5 bases removed from V and 3 bases from J, the gap between germline ends came to 19 bases. The CDR3 extends over 16 amino acids. The germline gives CDR1 SGHTA, CDR2 FQGNSA. CDR3 sequence (DNA): TGTGCCAGCAGCCCTCGGGGTTCCCTCGGCGACACTGAAGCTTTCTTT. It is translated as CASSPRGSLGDTEAFF.